This T cell receptor beta chain is drawn from a study of T cells in Graves' hyperthyroidism and ophthalmopathy. The study's findings and limits: Separation of ophthalmopathy from stable hyperthyroidism was achieved by a 13 V-J model.

Points on this clonotype: Its antigen is unidentified.

TCR beta CDR3 sequences were amplified from RNA transcripts. Initially, a first-round RT-PCR of the TCR CDR3 employed the HTBI primer set. TCRdb re-called the multiplex PCR reads through MiXCR, storing one row per CDR3 protein. Among 660,000 or so distinct CDR3 sequences listed, nearly 45% were seen once. The CDR3 spans 15 residues. The germline V gene encodes CDR1 ENHRY and CDR2 SYGVKD. V shed 2 bases and J 0 bases; nucleotides not matched to a gene: 3. The receptor's source is an adult man with Graves' disease, either hyperthyroidism or ophthalmopathy (not recorded which). Sequenced: peripheral blood or thyroid tissue (not recorded which). V and J are TRBV10-3 and TRBJ1-1, with 7 bases matching TRBD1. CDR3 sequence reads: CAISEKTGMNTEAFF. In DNA form, the CDR3 reads TGTGCCATCAGTGAGAAGACAGGGATGAACACTGAAGCTTTCTTT.